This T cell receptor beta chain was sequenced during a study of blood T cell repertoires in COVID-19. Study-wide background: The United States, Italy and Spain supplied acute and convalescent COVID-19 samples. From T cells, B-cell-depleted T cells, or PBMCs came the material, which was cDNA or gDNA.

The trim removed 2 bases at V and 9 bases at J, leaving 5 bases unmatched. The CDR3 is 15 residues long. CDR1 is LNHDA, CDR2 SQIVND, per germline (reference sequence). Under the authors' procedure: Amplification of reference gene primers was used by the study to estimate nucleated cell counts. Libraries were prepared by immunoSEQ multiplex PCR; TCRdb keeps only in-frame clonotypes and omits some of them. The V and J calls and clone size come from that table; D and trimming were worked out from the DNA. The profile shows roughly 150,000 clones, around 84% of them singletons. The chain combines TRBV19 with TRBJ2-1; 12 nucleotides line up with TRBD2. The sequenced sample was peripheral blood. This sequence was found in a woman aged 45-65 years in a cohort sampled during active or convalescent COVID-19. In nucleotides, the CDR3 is TGTGCCAGTAGTATACTAGCGGGGGGGTCGGGTGAGCAGTTCTTC. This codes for CASSILAGGSGEQFF.